Listed below are T cell receptor beta chains from one sample, sequenced in a study of T cells in narcolepsy. Sequencing used immunoSEQ multiplex PCR; TCRdb keeps in-frame clones, though not all of them. The profile shows about 40,000 clones, around 88% of them singletons. Sequenced input: CD45RA- memory CD4+ T cells from PBMCs. The receptors were gathered from a human donor with narcolepsy. Both conserved end residues are part of each CDR3. Each record gives: D gene, V gene, clone size, J gene, CDR3 protein, CDR3 DNA. A D gene is named only where the DNA matches it firmly. Expanded clones get a size class; other rows say once, few or many, or leave the size out.

D: TRBD2; V: TRBV6-1; size: -; J: TRBJ2-7; CDR3: CASSVGLDVYEQYF; DNA: TGTGCCAGCAGTGTGGGACTAGATGTCTACGAGCAGTACTTC
D: TRBD2; V: TRBV19; size: once; J: TRBJ2-1; CDR3: CASSIVAGGPGGGIF; DNA: TGTGCCAGTAGTATAGTAGCGGGAGGGCCTGGAGGGGGCATCTTC
D: -; V: TRBV5-4; size: -; J: TRBJ2-5; CDR3: CASSLGDQETQYF; DNA: TGTGCCAGCAGCTTGGGGGACCAAGAGACCCAGTACTTC
D: TRBD1; V: TRBV6-1; size: -; J: TRBJ1-5; CDR3: CASSAGQTQPQHF; DNA: TGTGCCAGCAGTGCGGGACAGACGCAGCCCCAGCATTTT
D: -; V: TRBV2; size: -; J: TRBJ2-2; CDR3: CASSEALRTAGELFF; DNA: TGTGCCAGCAGTGAAGCGCTCCGGACAGCCGGGGAGCTGTTTTTT
D: -; V: TRBV6-1; size: -; J: TRBJ2-3; CDR3: CASSVRDTQYF; DNA: TGTGCCAGCAGTGTCAGGGATACGCAGTATTTT
D: TRBD2; V: TRBV7-8; size: -; J: TRBJ2-1; CDR3: CASSNSGSFINEQFF; DNA: TGTGCCAGCAGCAATAGCGGGAGCTTCATCAATGAGCAGTTCTTC
D: TRBD1; V: TRBV2; size: once; J: TRBJ2-2; CDR3: CASRGTGVTGELFF; DNA: TGTGCCAGCAGGGGGACAGGGGTAACCGGGGAGCTGTTTTTT
D: -; V: TRBV5-1; size: -; J: TRBJ2-1; CDR3: CASREGFSGDEQFF; DNA: TGCGCCAGCAGAGAGGGGTTCAGTGGGGATGAGCAGTTCTTC
D: -; V: TRBV25-1; size: -; J: TRBJ1-2; CDR3: CASSERQMGGYTF; DNA: TGTGCCAGCAGTGAACGCCAGATGGGAGGCTACACCTTC
D: -; V: TRBV2; size: -; J: TRBJ2-4; CDR3: CASSEEWSGAKNIQYF; DNA: TGTGCCAGCAGTGAAGAGTGGTCGGGGGCCAAAAACATTCAGTACTTC
D: -; V: TRBV2; size: -; J: TRBJ1-5; CDR3: CASRPQGGNQPQHF; DNA: TGTGCCAGCAGACCTCAGGGTGGCAATCAGCCCCAGCATTTT
D: -; V: TRBV4-1; size: -; J: TRBJ2-3; CDR3: CASSPPTGLTTQYF; DNA: TGCGCCAGCAGCCCGCCGACTGGACTGACTACGCAGTATTTT
D: TRBD2; V: TRBV5-6; size: -; J: TRBJ2-1; CDR3: CASSFGTSGRTEQFF; DNA: TGTGCCAGTTCCTTTGGGACTAGCGGGAGGACTGAGCAGTTCTTC
D: -; V: TRBV5-4; size: -; J: TRBJ1-2; CDR3: CASSPTQTRYGYTF; DNA: TGTGCCAGCAGCCCCACTCAGACACGCTATGGCTACACCTTC
D: -; V: TRBV29-1; size: -; J: TRBJ2-5; CDR3: CSVAVSETQYF; DNA: TGCAGCGTTGCGGTATCGGAGACCCAGTACTTC
D: -; V: TRBV6-1; size: -; J: TRBJ1-6; CDR3: CASSERQNNSPLHF; DNA: TGTGCCAGCAGTGAAAGACAGAACAATTCACCCCTCCACTTT
D: -; V: TRBV2; size: few; J: TRBJ1-4; CDR3: CASRWGTNEKLFF; DNA: TGTGCCAGCAGATGGGGAACTAATGAAAAACTGTTTTTT
D: -; V: TRBV18; size: -; J: TRBJ2-5; CDR3: CASSRGGFQETQYF; DNA: TGTGCCAGCTCACGTGGGGGGTTCCAAGAGACCCAGTACTTC
D: -; V: TRBV7-9; size: once; J: TRBJ2-4; CDR3: CASSLGSSAIQYF; DNA: TGTGCCAGCAGCTTAGGGAGTAGCGCCATTCAGTACTTC
D: TRBD1; V: TRBV4-3; size: few; J: TRBJ1-2; CDR3: CASSQEGTGWNYGYTF; DNA: TGCGCCAGCAGCCAAGAGGGGACAGGGTGGAACTATGGCTACACCTTC
D: -; V: TRBV28; size: -; J: TRBJ1-1; CDR3: CASSLNRALTEAFF; DNA: TGTGCCAGCAGTTTGAACAGGGCTTTGACTGAAGCTTTCTTT
D: TRBD1; V: TRBV27; size: -; J: TRBJ2-7; CDR3: CASSLEGTGSYEQYF; DNA: TGTGCCAGCAGTTTAGAAGGGACAGGTTCCTACGAGCAGTACTTC
D: -; V: TRBV10-3; size: -; J: TRBJ1-1; CDR3: CAISESQGPAFF; DNA: TGTGCCATCAGTGAGTCGCAGGGGCCCGCTTTCTTT
D: TRBD1; V: TRBV11-2; size: -; J: TRBJ2-1; CDR3: CASRDLRDRASYNEQFF; DNA: TGTGCCAGCAGAGACCTCCGGGACAGGGCTAGCTACAATGAGCAGTTCTTC
D: -; V: TRBV6-1; size: -; J: TRBJ2-7; CDR3: CASSPGPAEQYF; DNA: TGTGCCAGCAGTCCTGGACCCGCCGAGCAGTACTTC
D: TRBD2; V: TRBV2; size: -; J: TRBJ2-4; CDR3: CASSEGTSIQNIQYF; DNA: TGTGCCAGCAGTGAGGGGACTAGCATCCAAAACATTCAGTACTTC
D: TRBD1; V: TRBV4-3; size: -; J: TRBJ1-4; CDR3: CASRKSGGQGNEKLFF; DNA: TGCGCCAGCAGAAAGAGTGGGGGACAGGGAAATGAAAAACTGTTTTTT
D: -; V: TRBV21-1; size: -; J: TRBJ1-2; CDR3: CASTPGEQGTDGYTF; DNA: TGTGCCAGCACCCCTGGGGAACAGGGGACGGATGGCTACACCTTC
D: -; V: TRBV5-1; size: -; J: TRBJ2-3; CDR3: CASRPHPSTDTQYF; DNA: TGCGCCAGCAGGCCCCACCCTAGCACAGATACGCAGTATTTT
D: -; V: TRBV15; size: -; J: TRBJ2-3; CDR3: CATSREAWRDTQYF; DNA: TGTGCCACCAGCAGAGAGGCTTGGAGAGATACGCAGTATTTT
D: TRBD1; V: TRBV19; size: -; J: TRBJ2-1; CDR3: CAINTGGTFYNEQFF; DNA: TGTGCCATTAATACAGGGGGCACGTTTTACAATGAGCAGTTCTTC
D: -; V: TRBV29-1; size: -; J: TRBJ1-5; CDR3: CSVVISGADSNQPQHF; DNA: TGCAGCGTTGTAATTTCTGGGGCGGATAGCAATCAGCCCCAGCATTTT
D: TRBD2; V: TRBV29-1; size: -; J: TRBJ2-1; CDR3: CSAGTFRTSEKNEQFF; DNA: TGCAGCGCCGGGACTTTCAGGACTAGCGAGAAAAATGAGCAGTTCTTC
D: -; V: TRBV28; size: -; J: TRBJ1-2; CDR3: CASRETGGEYGYTF; DNA: TGTGCCAGCAGAGAGACAGGAGGGGAATATGGCTACACCTTC
D: TRBD2; V: TRBV29-1; size: -; J: TRBJ2-7; CDR3: CSVEWGTSGYFPLYEQYF; DNA: TGCAGCGTTGAATGGGGGACTAGCGGGTACTTCCCTCTCTACGAGCAGTACTTC
D: TRBD1; V: TRBV19; size: once; J: TRBJ2-2; CDR3: CASSDGQGDGGELFF; DNA: TGTGCCAGTAGTGATGGACAGGGGGACGGCGGGGAGCTGTTTTTT
D: TRBD1; V: TRBV7-2; size: -; J: TRBJ1-1; CDR3: CASSKGQGTIVAFF; DNA: TGTGCCAGCAGCAAGGGACAGGGGACTATTGTAGCTTTCTTT
D: TRBD2; V: TRBV2; size: -; J: TRBJ2-1; CDR3: CASSGPEAGGPGEQFF; DNA: TGTGCCAGCAGCGGCCCGGAGGCGGGGGGGCCTGGTGAGCAGTTCTTC
D: -; V: TRBV4-3; size: -; J: TRBJ1-5; CDR3: CASSQDHVRVSNQPQHF; DNA: TGCGCCAGCAGCCAAGACCATGTCCGGGTTAGCAATCAGCCCCAGCATTTT
D: -; V: TRBV15; size: few; J: TRBJ2-6; CDR3: CATSRGVGQGANVLTF; DNA: TGTGCCACCAGCAGGGGGGTCGGACAGGGGGCCAACGTCCTGACTTTC